This paragraph covers one T cell receptor beta chain sequence. Its antigen is undetermined. Runs used v3.0 of the immunoSEQ assay and were done at survey level. The data were produced by immunoSEQ multiplex PCR, yet TCRdb's version contains in-frame clones alone and is incomplete. The data hold some 30,000 clones, with 87% observed a single time. The data derive from a study of long-term antiretroviral therapy in people with HIV. Study results and limitations: The data indicate that diversity increased after ART but remained below transplant donor controls. Collection spanned 2004 to 2017; ART regimens may be less effective than current ones. Compared with controls, HIV repertoires showed narrower CDR3 length ranges. The repertoire was dominated at all time points by clones expanded before ART.

The clonotype was recovered from a man aged 18 to 29 with HIV. This specimen was unsorted PBMCs, taken 1.1 years after starting antiretroviral therapy.

CDR3 DNA sequence: TGCGCCAGCAGGGAGCAGGGATCCTACGAGCAGTACTTC. Protein product: CASREQGSYEQYF. The genes are TRBV5-1 and TRBJ2-7, with a weak D call TRBD1 (5 bases). CDR1 and CDR2 (germline): SGHRS, YFSETQ. This CDR3 comprises 13 residues. Trimming stripped 5 bases from V and 1 base from J, with 10 bases between.